This is a list of T cell receptor beta chains from one sample in a study of T cell changes during pregnancy in multiple sclerosis. The repertoire was sequenced with immunoSEQ multiplex PCR; TCRdb's copy has only in-frame clones and lacks some. The top ten hold roughly 5.2% of the sample, which has approximately 60,000 clones, approximately 87% seen once. Sequencing was performed on peripheral blood from another person, used as feeder cells. The source of these receptors is a human donor whose cells served as feeder cells for cultures in a pregnancy study. CDR3s include the opening cysteine and the closing phenylalanine or tryptophan. D genes are given only for firm matches. Only part of the rows carry a size: once, few, many, or a class if the clone is expanded.

J	size	V	D	CDR3	DNA
TRBJ2-4	.	TRBV13	.	CASSLRGGGAKNIQYF	TGTGCCAGCAGCTTACGTGGAGGGGGAGCCAAAAACATTCAGTACTTC
TRBJ1-2	.	TRBV25-1	.	CASSELGGNNYGYTF	TGTGCCAGCAGTGAATTGGGGGGCAACAACTATGGCTACACCTTC
TRBJ2-2	.	TRBV5-4	.	CASSSGQTNTGELFF	TGTGCCAGCAGCTCAGGACAGACGAACACCGGGGAGCTGTTTTTT
TRBJ2-7	.	TRBV5-4	.	CAIHHQGLYSYEQYF	TGTGCCATCCATCATCAGGGACTGTACTCCTACGAGCAGTACTTC
TRBJ2-2	.	TRBV9	.	CASSERRTNTGELFF	TGTGCCAGCAGCGAGCGTCGGACGAACACCGGGGAGCTGTTTTTT
TRBJ2-3	.	TRBV7-8	TRBD2	CASSRGLAGTDTQYF	TGTGCCAGCAGCAGAGGACTAGCGGGCACAGATACGCAGTATTTT
TRBJ2-2	.	TRBV7-3	TRBD2	CASSSTSGRDQELFF	TGTGCCAGCAGCTCGACTAGCGGGAGAGATCAGGAGCTGTTTTTT
TRBJ1-1	.	TRBV2	TRBD1	CASSVSYRGNTEAFF	TGTGCCAGCAGTGTTTCCTACAGGGGGAACACTGAAGCTTTCTTT
TRBJ1-5	.	TRBV6-6	.	CASRDQGILGNQPQHF	TGTGCCAGCAGAGACCAGGGTATCCTGGGCAATCAGCCCCAGCATTTT
TRBJ2-1	.	TRBV7-2	.	CASSLRQGRVNEQFF	TGTGCCAGCAGCTTACGGCAGGGGAGGGTCAATGAGCAGTTCTTC
TRBJ2-2	.	TRBV5-4	.	CASSFGVATLKGELFF	TGTGCCAGCAGCTTCGGGGTAGCTACGCTAAAGGGGGAGCTGTTTTTT
TRBJ1-1	.	TRBV18	.	CASSLLKEAEAFF	TGTGCCAGCTCACTCCTGAAGGAGGCTGAAGCTTTCTTT
TRBJ1-5	once	TRBV11-2	.	CASSLDAGRHQPQHF	TGTGCCAGCAGCTTAGATGCAGGGCGACATCAGCCCCAGCATTTT
TRBJ1-5	.	TRBV30	.	CAWSDGNQPQHF	TGTGCCTGGAGTGATGGGAATCAGCCCCAGCATTTT
TRBJ2-5	.	TRBV18	.	CASSPPGPAETQYF	TGTGCCAGCTCGCCACCGGGGCCAGCTGAGACCCAGTACTTC
TRBJ2-4	.	TRBV27	TRBD1	CASSSQDREMAKNIQYF	TGTGCCAGCAGTTCCCAGGACAGGGAGATGGCCAAAAACATTCAGTACTTC
TRBJ1-1	.	TRBV5-1	.	CASSLDRVGAEAFF	TGCGCCAGCAGCTTGGACAGGGTGGGAGCTGAAGCTTTCTTT
TRBJ1-6	.	TRBV10-3	TRBD1	CAIRDRGQKSPLHF	TGTGCCATCAGGGACAGGGGGCAGAAATCACCCCTCCACTTT
TRBJ2-4	.	TRBV6-5	.	CASRTTGTTKNIQYF	TGTGCCAGCAGAACAACCGGGACCACAAAAAACATTCAGTACTTC
TRBJ2-3	once	TRBV28	TRBD2	CASSSLAGGADTQYF	TGTGCCAGCAGTTCACTAGCGGGAGGTGCAGATACGCAGTATTTT
TRBJ1-1	.	TRBV4-3	.	CASSQPLQLTPVRGEAFF	TGCGCCAGCAGCCAACCTCTACAATTGACCCCGGTTAGGGGTGAAGCTTTCTTT
TRBJ1-1	.	TRBV28	TRBD1	CASSSGGGSTEAFF	TGTGCCAGCAGCTCAGGGGGCGGGAGCACTGAAGCTTTCTTT
TRBJ1-2	once	TRBV19	.	CASSVDPTGGYTF	TGTGCCAGTAGTGTCGACCCCACGGGGGGCTACACCTTC
TRBJ2-3	.	TRBV5-4	TRBD2	CASSLSGTTDTQYF	TGTGCCAGCAGCTTGAGCGGGACCACAGATACGCAGTATTTT
TRBJ1-5	.	TRBV6-8	.	CASFYGCNQPQHF	.
TRBJ2-4	.	TRBV27	TRBD1	CASSKGQGEAKNIQYF	TGTGCCAGCAGTAAGGGACAGGGGGAGGCCAAAAACATTCAGTACTTC
TRBJ1-1	.	TRBV6-4	.	CASSAESNTEAFF	TGTGCCAGCAGTGCCGAGTCGAACACTGAAGCTTTCTTT
TRBJ2-5	.	TRBV18	TRBD2	CASSRTRGEETQYF	TGTGCCAGCTCTCGGACTAGGGGCGAAGAGACCCAGTACTTC
TRBJ1-6	.	TRBV6-1	.	CASSEYWGAGGYNSPLHF	TGTGCCAGCAGTGAATATTGGGGGGCTGGGGGGTATAATTCACCCCTCCACTTT
TRBJ2-5	.	TRBV19	.	CASSLRGLQETQYF	TGTGCCAGTAGTCTCCGGGGGCTTCAAGAGACCCAGTACTTC
TRBJ2-1	few	TRBV7-9	.	CASSLEQDYNEQFF	TGTGCCAGCAGCTTAGAGCAGGATTACAATGAGCAGTTCTTC
TRBJ2-3	.	TRBV7-3	TRBD2	CASSFQAGPDTDTQYF	TGTGCCAGCAGCTTCCAAGCGGGGCCTGACACAGATACGCAGTATTTT
TRBJ1-1	once	TRBV5-4	TRBD1	CASSLYPGQGAGGTEAFF	TGTGCCAGCAGCTTATACCCGGGACAGGGGGCCGGCGGGACTGAAGCTTTCTTT
TRBJ2-1	few	TRBV15	.	CATSSPPGGYNEQFF	TGTGCCACCAGCAGCCCCCCGGGCGGGTACAATGAGCAGTTCTTC
TRBJ2-3	.	TRBV6-1	TRBD2	CASSELAGGPDTQYF	TGTGCCAGCAGTGAACTAGCGGGAGGGCCAGATACGCAGTATTTT
TRBJ2-1	once	TRBV7-3	TRBD2	CASSLTAASGTNEQFF	TGTGCCAGCAGCTTAACGGCCGCTAGCGGGACTAATGAGCAGTTCTTC
TRBJ2-3	.	TRBV10-3	.	CAISELGSSTDTQYF	TGTGCCATCAGTGAACTGGGGTCCAGCACAGATACGCAGTATTTT
TRBJ2-7	.	TRBV7-9	.	CASSPRPTYEQYF	TGTGCCAGCAGCCCGCGGCCCACTTACGAGCAGTACTTC
TRBJ2-2	.	TRBV9	TRBD2	CASSPQGLGVTGELFF	TGTGCCAGCAGCCCCCAGGGACTAGGGGTCACCGGGGAGCTGTTTTTT
TRBJ2-3	.	TRBV29-1	.	CSVSTDTQYF	TGCAGCGTAAGCACAGATACGCAGTATTTT
TRBJ1-6	once	TRBV18	.	CASSPADRSSPLHF	TGTGCCAGCTCACCCGCGGACAGAAGTTCACCCCTCCACTTT
TRBJ1-4	.	TRBV6-5	.	CASSYSGSPNEKLFF	TGTGCCAGCAGTTACTCAGGCAGCCCTAATGAAAAACTGTTTTTT
TRBJ2-2	.	TRBV7-6	.	CASHRDKSPGELFF	TGTGCCAGCCACCGGGACAAGTCGCCTGGGGAGCTGTTTTTT
TRBJ2-7	.	TRBV28	TRBD2	CASRIAGEPYEQYF	TGTGCCAGCAGAATAGCGGGGGAACCCTACGAGCAGTACTTC
TRBJ2-6	.	TRBV4-2	.	CASSQVTDSNVLTF	TGTGCCAGCAGCCAGGTGACAGACTCCAACGTCCTGACTTTC
TRBJ1-4	.	TRBV10-3	.	CAISGGAERNEKLFF	TGTGCCATCAGCGGGGGGGCAGAGCGTAATGAAAAACTGTTTTTT
TRBJ1-2	.	TRBV10-2	TRBD1	CATSTGRYLDSSYTF	TGCGCCACTTCGACAGGGCGCTACCTCGACTCTAGCTACACCTTC
TRBJ2-5	.	TRBV18	TRBD2	CASSPPHPGGTQETQYF	TGTGCCAGCTCACCACCGCATCCGGGGGGGACACAAGAGACCCAGTACTTC
TRBJ2-3	.	TRBV5-1	.	CASSLGIGYTDTQYF	TGCGCCAGCAGCTTGGGGATCGGATACACAGATACGCAGTATTTT
TRBJ2-7	.	TRBV6-1	.	CASSTLSLQQYF	TGTGCCAGCAGCACGCTCTCCTTGCAGCAGTACTTC
TRBJ2-7	.	TRBV18	.	CASSLGVGRGTYEQYF	TGTGCCAGCTCACTAGGGGTGGGACGGGGGACCTACGAGCAGTACTTC
TRBJ2-2	.	TRBV27	.	CASSLIRGAGELFF	TGTGCCAGCAGTTTAATTCGAGGGGCCGGGGAGCTGTTTTTT
TRBJ2-6	.	TRBV5-1	.	CASLGAGANVLTF	TGCGCCAGCCTGGGGGCTGGGGCCAACGTCCTGACTTTC
TRBJ1-1	.	TRBV19	.	CASSLVGVETEAFF	TGTGCCAGTAGTCTCGTCGGGGTCGAGACTGAAGCTTTCTTT
TRBJ1-3	.	TRBV11-2	.	CASSQEWPAQNSGNTIYF	TGTGCCAGCAGCCAAGAATGGCCTGCCCAAAACTCTGGAAACACCATATATTTT
TRBJ1-2	.	TRBV4-1	.	CASSLPTGGYGYTF	TGCGCCAGCAGCCTACCGACAGGAGGCTATGGCTACACCTTC
TRBJ1-1	.	TRBV7-2	.	CASSFPGRQNTEAFF	TGTGCCAGCAGCTTCCCGGGACGGCAGAACACTGAAGCTTTCTTT
TRBJ2-7	.	TRBV19	TRBD2	CASSWTGLEDFSEQYF	TGTGCCAGTAGTTGGACGGGACTAGAAGATTTCTCCGAGCAGTACTTC
TRBJ2-7	once	TRBV2	TRBD1	CASSLLGQGQGEQYF	TGTGCCAGCAGTCTTCTAGGACAGGGGCAGGGCGAGCAGTACTTC